This entry is about one T cell receptor beta chain. Trimming removed 4 bases at V and 3 bases at J, with 12 bases between. The CDR3 is 14 residues long. Per the germline V gene, CDR1 is MDHEN and CDR2 is SYDVKM. The sample is drawn from a study of shared clonotypes between healthy human individuals. Produced via immunoSEQ multiplex PCR; TCRdb's table is partial and in-frame only. This repertoire shows roughly 1 million clones, about 75% found once; its top ten account for around 1.5%. Sequencing was done on a sample of memory CD4+ T cells sorted from blood. As to subset: CD45RA-negative fraction. The chain employs TRBV28 and TRBJ2-5, with D possibly being TRBD2 (5 bases). The receptor comes from a man younger than 35 in good health. Here the CDR3 DNA reads TGTGCCAGCAGTTCTCCGGGAAACAAAGAGACCCAGTACTTC. Its protein is CASSSPGNKETQYF.